What follows are 7 T cell receptor beta chains derived from one specimen sequenced in a study of T cell changes during pregnancy in multiple sclerosis. Sequencing was performed with immunoSEQ multiplex PCR; in TCRdb, only in-frame clones are kept and a portion is missing. The sample holds 36,000 or so clones, more than 75% seen once. The sequences come from CD4+ T cells from peripheral blood mononuclear cells, collected in the first trimester of pregnancy. These receptors originate from a female donor with multiple sclerosis, enrolled in a pregnancy study.

This sequence joins TRBV27 and TRBJ2-7; D is possibly TRBD2 (5 bases). Trimming cost V 2 bases and J 0 bases, with 14 bases left between them. This CDR3 has 16 amino acids. Germline V gene sequence: CDR1 MNHEY, CDR2 SMNVEV (reference sequence). The CDR3 loop reads CASSLRGNGLSYEQYF. The CDR3 DNA sequence: TGTGCCAGCAGTTTAAGAGGGAACGGCCTCTCCTACGAGCAGTACTTC.

The CDR3 spells CASSPQGDYGYTF. In DNA form, the CDR3 reads TGTGCCAGCAGCCCACAGGGGGACTATGGCTACACCTTC. The chain employs TRBV5-5 and TRBJ1-2; 8 bases are a match to TRBD1. CDR1 and CDR2 (germline): SGHKS, YYEKEE (reference sequence). There are 13 residues in the CDR3. V was clipped by 4 bases and J by 3 bases; unmatched bases: 2.

This chain joins TRBV5-1 and TRBJ1-1; TRBD1 is a possible D gene (6 bases). With 0 bases removed from V and 1 base from J, the gap between germline ends came to 10 bases. Germline values: CDR1 SGHRS, CDR2 YFSETQ. The CDR3 consists of 15 residues. The CDR3 DNA reads TGCGCCAGCAGCTTGGTTGCGGGGGCGAACACTGAAGCTTTCTTT. Translating it yields CASSLVAGANTEAFF.

V and J are TRBV28 and TRBJ2-7; D perhaps matches TRBD1 (5 bases). This CDR3 region has 14 residues. The V and J ends lost 1 base and 3 bases respectively, with 10 bases between them. The germline V gene has CDR1 MDHEN and CDR2 SYDVKM. The CDR3 here is CASSLSGKGYEQYF. The CDR3 DNA reads TGTGCCAGCAGTTTATCAGGGAAAGGCTACGAGCAGTACTTC. Together with reference TRBV28 and TRBJ2-7, the CDR3 gives the full variable domain: DVKVTQSSRYLVKRTGEKVFLECVQDMDHENMFWYRQDPGLGLRLIYFSYDVKMKEKGDIPEGYSVSREKKERFSLILESASTNQTSMYLCASSLSGKGYEQYFGPGTRLTVT.

The chain has TRBV5-1 and TRBJ2-7; TRBD1 matches at 8 bases. V lost 3 bases and J lost 2; bases outside the gene matches: 4. The germline V gene has CDR1 SGHRS and CDR2 YFSETQ. The CDR3 contains 14 residues. The CDR3 protein is CASSSRQGPYEQYF. DNA for the CDR3: TGCGCCAGCAGCTCTCGACAGGGGCCCTACGAGCAGTACTTC.

The V gene is TRBV9, the J gene TRBJ2-1; 7 bases fit TRBD2. Trimming cost V 3 bases and J 8 bases; bases outside gene matches: 5. The CDR3 contains 13 residues. Germline CDR1 SGDLS, CDR2 YYNGEE. In DNA form, the CDR3 reads TGTGCCAGCAGCGGGGAGGGCGGCGATGAGCAGTTCTTC. It encodes CASSGEGGDEQFF.

The V and J genes are TRBV28 and TRBJ2-2; 11 bases are a match to TRBD2. The trim removed 8 bases at V and 5 bases at J, leaving 10 bases unmatched. There are 16 residues in the CDR3. Germline V lookup: CDR1 MDHEN, CDR2 SYDVKM. The CDR3 DNA is TGTGCCAGCGCCGGGACTAGCGGTTTCATGACCGGGGAGCTGTTTTTT. It is translated as CASAGTSGFMTGELFF.